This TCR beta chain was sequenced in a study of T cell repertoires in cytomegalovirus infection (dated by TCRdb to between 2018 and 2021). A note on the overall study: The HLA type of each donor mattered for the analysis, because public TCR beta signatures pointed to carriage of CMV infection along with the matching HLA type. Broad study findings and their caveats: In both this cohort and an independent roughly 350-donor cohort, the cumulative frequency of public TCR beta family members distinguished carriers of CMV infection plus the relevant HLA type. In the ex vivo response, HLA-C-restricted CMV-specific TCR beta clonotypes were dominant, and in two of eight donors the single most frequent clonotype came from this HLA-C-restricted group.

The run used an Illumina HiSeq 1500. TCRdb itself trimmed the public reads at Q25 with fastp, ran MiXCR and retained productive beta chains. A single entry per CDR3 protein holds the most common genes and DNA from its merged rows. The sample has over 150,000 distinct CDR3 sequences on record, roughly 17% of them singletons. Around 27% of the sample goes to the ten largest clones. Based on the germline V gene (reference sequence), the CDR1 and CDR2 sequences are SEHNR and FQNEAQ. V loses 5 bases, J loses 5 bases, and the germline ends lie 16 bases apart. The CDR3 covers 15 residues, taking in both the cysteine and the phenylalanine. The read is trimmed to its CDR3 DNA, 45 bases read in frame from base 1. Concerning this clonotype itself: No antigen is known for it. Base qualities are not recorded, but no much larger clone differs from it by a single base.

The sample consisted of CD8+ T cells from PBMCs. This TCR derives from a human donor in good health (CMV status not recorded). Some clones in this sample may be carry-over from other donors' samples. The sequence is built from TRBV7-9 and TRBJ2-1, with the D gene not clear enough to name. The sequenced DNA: TGTGCCAGCAGCCCCACTTCCCTGGGTAACAATGAGCAGTTCTTC. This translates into CASSPTSLGNNEQFF. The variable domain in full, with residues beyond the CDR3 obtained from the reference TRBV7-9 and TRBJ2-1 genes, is DTGVSQNPRHKITKRGQNVTFRCDPISEHNRLYWYRQTLGQGPEFLTYFQNEAQLEKSRLLSDRFSAERPKGSFSTLEIQRTEQGDSAMYLCASSPTSLGNNEQFFGPGTRLTVL.